The clone carrying this T cell receptor (beta chain) has ten or more counts. The antigen is unknown. No patient received treatment before thyroid surgery. This sample was taken from a study of metastatic and nonmetastatic thyroid tumors. On the study more broadly: Thyroid patients, malignant and benign, had repertoires compared across blood and tumor or nodule tissue.

In the original analysis: Across clinicopathological groups, CDR3 differences served as the basis for building a distant-metastasis classifier for papillary thyroid cancer. TCRdb re-called clones from the PCR reads using MiXCR. The V and J calls, along with clone size, are taken from TCRdb and not from the paper's own processing. The sample records roughly 35,000 clones, about 15% being singletons. Study-level results: For both blood and tumor, malignant thyroid tumors reportedly showed significantly higher TCR beta diversity than benign nodules did.

CDR3 size: 18 residues. CDR1 is KGHDR and CDR2 is SFDVKD in the germline V gene. V lost 0 bases and J 0 bases, leaving 13 bases between the germline ends. The source of this sequence is a female donor with papillary thyroid cancer or a benign thyroid nodule (not recorded which). Some clones in this sample may be carry-over from other donors' samples. The V and J genes are TRBV24-1 and TRBJ2-2, with D perhaps given as TRBD1 or TRBD2 (5 bases each). The specimen was blood. The CDR3 coding sequence is TGTGCCACCAGTGATTTGGGGGTGGGGGAACCGAACACCGGGGAGCTGTTTTTT. Its protein product is CATSDLGVGEPNTGELFF.